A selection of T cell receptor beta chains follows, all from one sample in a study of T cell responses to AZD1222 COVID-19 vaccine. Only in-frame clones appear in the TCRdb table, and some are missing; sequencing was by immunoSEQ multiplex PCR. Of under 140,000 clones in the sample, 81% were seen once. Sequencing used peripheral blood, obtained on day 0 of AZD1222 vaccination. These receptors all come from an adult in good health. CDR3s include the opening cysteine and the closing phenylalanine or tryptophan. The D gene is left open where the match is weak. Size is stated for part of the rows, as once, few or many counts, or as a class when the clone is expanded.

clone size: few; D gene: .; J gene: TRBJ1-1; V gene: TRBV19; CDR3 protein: CASSPASGDTEAFF; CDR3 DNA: TGTGCCAGTAGTCCCGCCAGTGGGGACACTGAAGCTTTCTTT
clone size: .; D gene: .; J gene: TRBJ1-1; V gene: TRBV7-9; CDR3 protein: CASSVGGRRGKENTEAFF; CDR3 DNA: TGTGCCAGCAGCGTAGGAGGAAGGAGGGGGAAGGAGAACACTGAAGCTTTCTTT
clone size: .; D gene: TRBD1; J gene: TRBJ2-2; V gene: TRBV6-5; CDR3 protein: CASRRTGWAGELFF; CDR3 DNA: TGTGCCAGCCGTAGGACAGGGTGGGCCGGGGAGCTGTTTTTT
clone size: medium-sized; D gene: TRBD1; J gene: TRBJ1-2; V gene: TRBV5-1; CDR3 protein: CASSPDQGARDYGYTF; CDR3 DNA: TGCGCCAGCAGTCCTGACCAGGGGGCGCGGGACTATGGCTACACCTTC
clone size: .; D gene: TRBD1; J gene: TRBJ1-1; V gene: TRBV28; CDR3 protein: CASRRPQGSGTEAFF; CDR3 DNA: TGTGCCAGCAGGCGCCCACAGGGGTCTGGCACTGAAGCTTTCTTT
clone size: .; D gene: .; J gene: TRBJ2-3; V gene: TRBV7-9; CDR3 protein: CASSLTATDTQYF; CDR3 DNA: TGTGCCAGCAGCTTAACGGCCACAGATACGCAGTATTTT
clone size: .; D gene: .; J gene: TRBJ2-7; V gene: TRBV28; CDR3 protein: CASSPSGTSLRAQYF; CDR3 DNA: TGTGCCAGCAGTCCCTCCGGGACGTCACTTCGAGCGCAGTACTTC
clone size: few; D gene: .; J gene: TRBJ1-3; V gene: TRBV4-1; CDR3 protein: CASSSRRGERNTIYF; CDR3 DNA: TGCGCCAGCAGCTCCCGACGGGGGGAGAGGAACACCATATATTTT
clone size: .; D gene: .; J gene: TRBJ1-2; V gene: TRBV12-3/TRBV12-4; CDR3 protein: CASSKNYGYTF; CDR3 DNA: TGTGCCAGCAGTAAGAACTATGGCTACACCTTC
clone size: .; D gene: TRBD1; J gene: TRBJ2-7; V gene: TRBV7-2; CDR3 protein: CASSLRTGEDEQYF; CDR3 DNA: TGTGCCAGCAGCTTGCGGACAGGTGAAGACGAGCAGTACTTC
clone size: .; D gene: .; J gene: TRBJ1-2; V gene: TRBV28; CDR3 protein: CASSLERDHNYGYTF; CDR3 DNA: TGTGCCAGCAGTTTAGAGAGAGACCATAACTATGGCTACACCTTC
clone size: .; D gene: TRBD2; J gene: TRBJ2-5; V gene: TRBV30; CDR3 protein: CAWSEGTSGLTQETQYF; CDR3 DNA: TGTGCCTGGAGTGAGGGGACTAGCGGGCTAACCCAAGAGACCCAGTACTTC
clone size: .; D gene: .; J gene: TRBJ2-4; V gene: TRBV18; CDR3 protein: CASSPSGGILAKNIQYF; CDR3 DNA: TGTGCCAGCTCACCGTCAGGGGGGATACTAGCCAAAAACATTCAGTACTTC
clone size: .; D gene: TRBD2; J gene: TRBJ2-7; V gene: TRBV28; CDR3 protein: CASSLASGRSLLEQYF; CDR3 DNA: TGTGCCAGCAGCCTTGCTAGCGGGAGATCCCTCTTGGAGCAGTACTTC
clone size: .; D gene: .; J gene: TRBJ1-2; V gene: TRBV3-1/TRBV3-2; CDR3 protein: CASSQGHRANYGYTF; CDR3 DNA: TGTGCCAGCAGCCAAGGTCACAGGGCGAACTATGGCTACACCTTC
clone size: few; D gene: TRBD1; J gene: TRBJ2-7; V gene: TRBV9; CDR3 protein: CASSSRDRGWDEQYF; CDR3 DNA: TGTGCCAGCAGCTCCCGGGACAGGGGCTGGGACGAGCAGTACTTC
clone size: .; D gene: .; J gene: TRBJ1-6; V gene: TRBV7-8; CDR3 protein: CASSLTGIGNSPLHF; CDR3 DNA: TGTGCCAGCAGCCTCACAGGGATCGGCAATTCACCCCTCCACTTT
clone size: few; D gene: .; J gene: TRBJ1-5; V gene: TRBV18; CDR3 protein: CASSPEGGNQPQHF; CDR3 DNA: TGTGCCAGCTCACCGGAAGGGGGCAATCAGCCCCAGCATTTT
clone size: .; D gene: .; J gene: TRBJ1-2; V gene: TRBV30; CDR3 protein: CAWSVGYGYTF; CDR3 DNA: TGTGCCTGGAGTGTGGGGTATGGCTACACCTTC
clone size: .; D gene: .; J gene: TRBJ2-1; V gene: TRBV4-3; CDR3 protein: CASSQDESGYNEQFF; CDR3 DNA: TGCGCCAGCAGCCAAGACGAATCAGGATACAATGAGCAGTTCTTC
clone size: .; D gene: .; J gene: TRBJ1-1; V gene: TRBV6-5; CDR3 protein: CASRAPGQGAFF; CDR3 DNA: TGTGCCAGCAGGGCTCCGGGACAAGGAGCTTTCTTT
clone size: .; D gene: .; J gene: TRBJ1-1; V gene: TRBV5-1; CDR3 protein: CASSFGDDTEAFF; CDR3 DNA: TGCGCCAGCAGCTTTGGGGACGACACTGAAGCTTTCTTT
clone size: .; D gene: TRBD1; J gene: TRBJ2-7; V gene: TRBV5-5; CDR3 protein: CASSLGQGATHEQYF; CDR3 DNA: TGTGCCAGCAGCTTGGGGCAGGGGGCAACTCACGAGCAGTACTTC
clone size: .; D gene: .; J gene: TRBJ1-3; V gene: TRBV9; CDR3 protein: CASTRDSSGSGNTIYF; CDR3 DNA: TGTGCCAGCACCCGCGACAGTTCTGGCTCTGGAAACACCATATATTTT
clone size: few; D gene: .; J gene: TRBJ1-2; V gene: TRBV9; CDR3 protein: CASSEGTGGGIHGYTF; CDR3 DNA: TGTGCCAGCAGCGAGGGGACTGGGGGTGGGATCCATGGCTACACCTTC
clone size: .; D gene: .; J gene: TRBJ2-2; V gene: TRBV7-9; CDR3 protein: CASSSQGNTGELFF; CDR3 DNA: TGTGCCAGCAGCTCACAGGGGAACACCGGGGAGCTGTTTTTT
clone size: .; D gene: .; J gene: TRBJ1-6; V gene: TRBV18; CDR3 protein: CASSPGDNSPLHF; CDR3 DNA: TGTGCCAGCTCACCGGGAGATAATTCACCCCTCCACTTT
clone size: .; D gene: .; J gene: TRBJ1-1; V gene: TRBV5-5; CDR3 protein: CASSVQRLNTEAFF; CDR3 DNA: TGTGCCAGCAGCGTCCAGAGATTGAACACTGAAGCTTTCTTT
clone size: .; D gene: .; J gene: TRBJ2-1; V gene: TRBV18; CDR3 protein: CASSQNNGKGDEQFF; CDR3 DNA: TGTGCCAGCTCTCAAAATAACGGGAAGGGGGATGAGCAGTTCTTC
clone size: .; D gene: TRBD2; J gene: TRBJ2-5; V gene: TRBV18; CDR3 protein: CASSPNAGDSETQYF; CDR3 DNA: TGTGCCAGCTCACCCAACGCGGGAGATTCAGAGACCCAGTACTTC
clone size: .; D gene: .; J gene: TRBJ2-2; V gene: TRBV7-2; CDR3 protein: CASSLSFAPTGELFF; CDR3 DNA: TGTGCCAGCAGCTTATCTTTTGCACCCACCGGGGAGCTGTTTTTT
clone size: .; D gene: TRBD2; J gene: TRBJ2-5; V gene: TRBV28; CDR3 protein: CASSHPSGGKETQYF; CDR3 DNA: TGTGCCAGCAGTCACCCTAGCGGGGGCAAAGAGACCCAGTACTTC
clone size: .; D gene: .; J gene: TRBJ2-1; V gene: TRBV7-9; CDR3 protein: CASSGSWQGNNEQFF; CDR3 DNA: TGTGCCAGCAGCGGGTCGTGGCAGGGAAACAATGAGCAGTTCTTC
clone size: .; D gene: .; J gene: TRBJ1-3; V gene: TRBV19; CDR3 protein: CASSTRTESGNTIYF; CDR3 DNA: TGTGCCAGTAGTACTCGGACGGAATCTGGAAACACCATATATTTT
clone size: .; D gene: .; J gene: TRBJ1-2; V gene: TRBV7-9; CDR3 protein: CASSSLRDTGYGYTF; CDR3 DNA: TGTGCCAGCAGCTCCCTCCGGGACACCGGCTATGGCTACACCTTC
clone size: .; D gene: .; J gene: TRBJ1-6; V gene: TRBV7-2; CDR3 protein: CASSPRIPTSNSPLHF; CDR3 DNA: TGTGCCAGCAGCCCCCGGATTCCCACTTCTAATTCACCCCTCCACTTT
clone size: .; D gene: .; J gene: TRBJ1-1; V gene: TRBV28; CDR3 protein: CASSTPGGEAFF; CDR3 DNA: TGTGCCAGCAGTACACCGGGGGGTGAGGCTTTCTTT
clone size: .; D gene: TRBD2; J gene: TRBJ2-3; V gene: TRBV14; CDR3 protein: CASSPHSGARTDTQYF; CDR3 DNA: TGTGCCAGCAGCCCACATAGCGGGGCCCGCACAGATACGCAGTATTTT
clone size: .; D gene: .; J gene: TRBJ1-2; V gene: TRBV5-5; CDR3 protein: CASSLGMGINYGYTF; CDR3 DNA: TGTGCCAGCAGCTTGGGTATGGGAATTAACTATGGCTACACCTTC
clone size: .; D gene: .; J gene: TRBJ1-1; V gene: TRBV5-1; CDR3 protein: CASSFRGNTEAFF; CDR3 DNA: TGCGCCAGCAGCTTTCGGGGGAACACTGAAGCTTTCTTT
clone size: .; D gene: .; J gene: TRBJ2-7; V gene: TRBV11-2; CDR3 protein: CASAAGGSYEQYF; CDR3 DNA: TGTGCCAGCGCGGCAGGGGGGTCCTACGAGCAGTACTTC
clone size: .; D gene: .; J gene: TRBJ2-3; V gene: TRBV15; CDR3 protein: CATSTDSVQTDTQYF; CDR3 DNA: TGTGCCACCAGCACGGACAGCGTGCAGACAGATACGCAGTATTTT
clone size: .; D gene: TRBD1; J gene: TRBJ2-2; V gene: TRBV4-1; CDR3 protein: CATARDRATGELFF; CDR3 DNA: TGCGCCACCGCCCGGGACAGGGCTACCGGGGAGCTGTTTTTT
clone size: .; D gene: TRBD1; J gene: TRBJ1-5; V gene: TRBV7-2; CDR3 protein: CASSQTGQMAQPQHF; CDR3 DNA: TGTGCCAGCAGCCAAACGGGACAGATGGCCCAGCCCCAGCATTTT
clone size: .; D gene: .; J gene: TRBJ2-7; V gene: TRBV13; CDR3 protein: CASSLGRNYEQYF; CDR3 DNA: TGTGCCAGCAGCTTAGGGCGGAACTACGAGCAGTACTTC
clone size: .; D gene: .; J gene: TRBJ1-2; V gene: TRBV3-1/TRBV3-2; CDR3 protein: CASSQSGSVGYTF; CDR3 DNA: TGTGCCAGCAGCCAATCCGGGAGCGTAGGCTACACCTTC
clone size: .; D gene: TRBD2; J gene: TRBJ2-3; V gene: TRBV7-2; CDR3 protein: CASTVLGLAASTDTQYF; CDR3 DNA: TGTGCCAGCACGGTCTTGGGACTAGCGGCTAGCACAGATACGCAGTATTTT
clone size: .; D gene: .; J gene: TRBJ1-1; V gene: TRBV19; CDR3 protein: CASSIFRGVDTEAFF; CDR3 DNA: TGTGCCAGTAGTATATTTAGGGGCGTGGACACTGAAGCTTTCTTT
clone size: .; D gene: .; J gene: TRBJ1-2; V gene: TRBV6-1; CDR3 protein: CASSEAWAKGYGYTF; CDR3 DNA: TGTGCCAGCAGTGAAGCTTGGGCCAAAGGCTATGGCTACACCTTC
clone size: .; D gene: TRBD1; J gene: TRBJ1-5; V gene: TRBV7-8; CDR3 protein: CASSRGQVRQPQHF; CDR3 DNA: TGTGCCAGCAGCCGGGGACAGGTCAGGCAGCCCCAGCATTTT
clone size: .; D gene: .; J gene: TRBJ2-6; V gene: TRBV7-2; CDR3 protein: CATRKPPSGANVLTF; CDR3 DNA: TGTGCCACCCGCAAGCCGCCCTCTGGGGCCAACGTCCTGACTTTC
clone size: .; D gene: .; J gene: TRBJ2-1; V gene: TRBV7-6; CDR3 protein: CASIKSAGRYNEQFF; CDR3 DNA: TGTGCCAGCATAAAGTCGGCAGGCCGGTACAATGAGCAGTTCTTC
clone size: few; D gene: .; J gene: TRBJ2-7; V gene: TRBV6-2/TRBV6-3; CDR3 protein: CASSSTRANSYEQYF; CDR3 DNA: TGTGCCAGCAGTTCGACGCGGGCTAACTCCTACGAGCAGTACTTC
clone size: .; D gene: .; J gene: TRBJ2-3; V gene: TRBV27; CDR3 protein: CASRHPTDTQYF; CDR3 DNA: TGTGCCAGCAGACACCCCACAGATACGCAGTATTTT
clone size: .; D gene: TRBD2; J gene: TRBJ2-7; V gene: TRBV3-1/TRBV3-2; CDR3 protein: CASSQERLAGISYEQYF; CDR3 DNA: TGTGCCAGCAGCCAGGAAAGACTAGCGGGGATCTCCTACGAGCAGTACTTC
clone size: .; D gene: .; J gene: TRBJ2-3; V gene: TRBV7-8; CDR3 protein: CASSLGDVRSRTDTQYF; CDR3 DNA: TGTGCCAGCAGCTTAGGGGACGTTAGATCCCGCACAGATACGCAGTATTTT
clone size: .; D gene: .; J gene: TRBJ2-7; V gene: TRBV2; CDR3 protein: CASLRVVTASYEQYF; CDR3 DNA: TGTGCCAGCCTTAGGGTAGTCACGGCCTCCTACGAGCAGTACTTC
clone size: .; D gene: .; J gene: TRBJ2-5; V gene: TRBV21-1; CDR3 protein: CASSKTRVEGETQYF; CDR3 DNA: TGTGCCAGCAGCAAAACCCGCGTGGAGGGCGAGACCCAGTACTTC
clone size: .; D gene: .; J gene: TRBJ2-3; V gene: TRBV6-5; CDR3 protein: CASIGGGSDTQYF; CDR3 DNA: TGTGCCAGCATAGGGGGGGGCTCAGATACGCAGTATTTT